The 19 T cell receptor beta chains below come from one sample, sequenced in a study of sequential checkpoint blockade in melanoma. The protocol was immunoSEQ multiplex PCR, while the TCRdb copy is restricted to in-frame clones and leaves out a portion. The sample shows under 40,000 clones, about 88% of them seen only once. Regarding treatment: randomized to nivolumab then ipilimumab (arm A) or the reverse (arm B). The source was CD8+ T cells sorted from blood (inferred from file names), collected from a patient given nivolumab and ipilimumab in sequence. These receptors were collected from a human donor with melanoma.

The gene calls are TRBV27 and TRBJ2-7, with 12 bases lining up with TRBD2. The germline CDR1 and CDR2 sequences are MNHEY and SMNVEV (reference sequence). The CDR3 extends over 17 amino acids. V was pared by 2 bases and J by 2 bases, with 7 bases of the junction left unmatched. The CDR3 here is CASSLILAGGPTYEQYF. The CDR3, as DNA: TGTGCCAGCAGTTTAATCCTAGCGGGAGGGCCCACCTACGAGCAGTACTTC.

The V and J genes are TRBV29-1 and TRBJ2-1, with no clear D. The CDR3 has 13 residues. Trimming removed 4 bases at V and 6 bases at J, with 13 bases between. CDR1 and CDR2 (germline): SQVTM, ANQGSEA. CDR3 DNA: TGCAGCGTTGTGGCCCTCACATCCAATGAGCAGTTCTTC. Protein sequence: CSVVALTSNEQFF.

The rearrangement joins TRBV11-2 to TRBJ2-7; 7 bases map to TRBD2. In germline, CDR1 is SGHAT, CDR2 FQNNGV. The CDR3 is 13 amino acids. Trimming removed 2 bases from V and 3 bases from J; junction bases left unmatched: 1. The CDR3 loop is CASSLSGGYEQYF. CDR3 sequence (DNA): TGTGCCAGCAGCTTATCGGGGGGCTACGAGCAGTACTTC.

J is TRBJ2-7 and V is TRBV27, with D perhaps matching TRBD2 (7 bases). This CDR3 region has 13 residues. Deletions cut 7 bases from V and 4 bases from J, with 14 bases between. CDR1 MNHEY and CDR2 SMNVEV come from the germline V gene (reference sequence). DNA of the CDR3: TGTGCCAGCAATGAAGGGGGGGGATACGAGCAGTACTTC. Its protein product is CASNEGGGYEQYF.

J is TRBJ2-7 and V is TRBV7-9, with 7 bases identical to TRBD2. The CDR3 spans 14 residues. V gave up 3 bases and J gave up 3 bases; unmatched junction bases: 5. Germline CDR1 reads SEHNR; CDR2 reads FQNEAQ (reference sequence). This CDR3 reads CASSFSAGLYEQYF. The CDR3 DNA reads TGTGCCAGCAGCTTTTCAGCGGGACTCTACGAGCAGTACTTC.

The rearrangement links TRBV7-8 to TRBJ2-7; D is possibly TRBD2 (5 bases). Trimming stripped 0 bases from V and 0 bases from J, with 12 bases between. CDR1 and CDR2 from the germline V gene are SGHVS and FQNEAQ. This CDR3 has 16 amino acids. For the CDR3, the DNA is TGTGCCAGCAGCTTAGCGCGGGCAGATAGCTCCTACGAGCAGTACTTC. Amino acid sequence: CASSLARADSSYEQYF.

The gene calls are TRBV10-2 and TRBJ2-2, with TRBD2 matching over 7 bases. Trimming cost V 8 bases and J 6 bases; bases outside gene matches: 12. This CDR3 comprises 15 residues. CDR1 WSHSY and CDR2 SAAADI come from the germline V gene. For the CDR3, the DNA is TGCGCCAGCCCCCGCCGTGGGGGGGGACCCGGGGAGCTGTTTTTT. This gives the protein CASPRRGGGPGELFF.

This chain connects TRBV30 to TRBJ1-1; a weak D match, TRBD1 (6 bases). V was cut by 0 bases and J by 3 bases, with 11 bases left in between. Germline assignment: CDR1 GTSNPN and CDR2 SVGIG (reference sequence). There are 14 residues in the CDR3. CDR3 coding DNA: TGTGCCTGGAGTGTAAAATACAGGGACACTGAAGCTTTCTTT. Translated: CAWSVKYRDTEAFF. The variable domain in full, with the rest retrieved from reference TRBV30 and TRBJ1-1, is SQTIHQWPATLVQPVGSPLSLECTVEGTSNPNLYWYRQAAGRGLQLLFYSVGIGQISSEVPQNLSASRPQDRQFILSSKKLLLSDSGFYLCAWSVKYRDTEAFFGQGTRLTVV.

The CDR3 spells CASSLEEEQFF. The CDR3 DNA sequence: TGTGCCAGCAGCTTAGAGGAGGAGCAGTTCTTC. V is TRBV7-9 and J is TRBJ2-1; no firm D call. CDR3 length: 11 residues. Trimming stripped 1 base from V and 10 bases from J, with 5 bases between. Germline loops: CDR1 SEHNR, CDR2 FQNEAQ (reference sequence).

This chain links TRBV11-2 with TRBJ2-7; weak D call: TRBD2 (5 bases). This CDR3 spans 13 amino acids. V was shortened by 3 bases and J by 5 bases, with 11 bases between the two germline ends. Germline V gene sequence: CDR1 SGHAT, CDR2 FQNNGV. In DNA form, the CDR3 reads TGTGCCAGCAGCTTGACTACCTACCACGAGCAGTACTTC. Translating it yields CASSLTTYHEQYF.

V and J are TRBV28 and TRBJ2-7; 7 nucleotides align to TRBD1. Germline CDR1 reads MDHEN; CDR2 reads SYDVKM. This CDR3 is built from 14 residues. Unmatched junction bases numbered 5, after V lost 3 bases and J lost 3 bases. The CDR3, as DNA: TGTGCCAGCAGTTTCGGACAGGTCAGCTACGAGCAGTACTTC. Translating gives CASSFGQVSYEQYF.

The V gene is TRBV19, the J gene TRBJ2-2, with a possible D match to TRBD1 (5 bases). This CDR3 has 16 residues. The V end was cut by 4 bases, the J end by 1 base, with 13 bases between. Germline values: CDR1 LNHDA, CDR2 SQIVND (reference sequence). CDR3 region: CASSTRGRENTGELFF. DNA for the CDR3: TGTGCCAGTAGTACAAGGGGCAGGGAGAACACCGGGGAGCTGTTTTTT.

V gene TRBV19 combines with J gene TRBJ2-3, with D tentatively TRBD2 (6 bases). V lost 4 bases, J lost 6 bases, and 23 bases lay in between. This CDR3 spans 17 amino acids. CDR1 LNHDA and CDR2 SQIVND come from the germline V gene (reference sequence). The CDR3 region has the DNA TGTGCCAGTAGTACTTATCCGGTGGGGGGTGTCAAGGATACGCAGTATTTT. Encoded protein: CASSTYPVGGVKDTQYF.

This chain uses TRBV6-5 with TRBJ1-5; TRBD1 might be the D (6 bases). The CDR3 has 15 residues. Per the germline V gene, CDR1 is MNHEY and CDR2 is SVGAGI. Trimming removed 6 bases from V and 0 bases from J, with 12 bases in between. The CDR3 bases are TGTGCCAGCAGCTCACAGGGTTATAGCAATCAGCCCCAGCATTTT. It is translated as CASSSQGYSNQPQHF.

The V and J genes are TRBV6-5 and TRBJ1-2; D remains ambiguous. This CDR3 is built from 14 residues. Germline values: CDR1 MNHEY, CDR2 SVGAGI. Trimming removed 2 bases at V and 0 bases at J, with 7 bases between. The CDR3 DNA follows: TGTGCCAGCAGTTACGACGGAGCTAACTATGGCTACACCTTC. Translating gives CASSYDGANYGYTF.

The chain couples TRBV4-1 to TRBJ2-1; TRBD2 might be the D (5 bases). V lost 1 base, J lost 6 bases, and 7 bases lay in between. This CDR3 has 13 residues. The germline gives CDR1 MGHRA, CDR2 YSYEKL. The CDR3 DNA reads as TGCGCCAGCAGCCAAGTGGCGGGCAATGAGCAGTTCTTC. As protein: CASSQVAGNEQFF.

The J gene is TRBJ1-2, the V gene TRBV4-3; D is possibly TRBD1 (5 bases). Germline CDR1 and CDR2: LGHNA and YSLEER. This CDR3 region has 14 residues. V was cut by 1 base and J by 6 bases, with 12 bases left in between. This CDR3 is CASSQGGEIHGYTF. CDR3 in DNA: TGCGCCAGCAGCCAAGGGGGCGAGATCCATGGCTACACCTTC.

The V gene is TRBV30, the J gene TRBJ1-5; D may be TRBD1 (5 bases). Germline loops: CDR1 GTSNPN, CDR2 SVGIG (reference sequence). The CDR3 is 17 amino acids. V was trimmed by 0 bases and J by 7 bases, leaving 22 bases between them. The CDR3 loop reads CAWSVLPRAGGGQPQHF. In DNA form, the CDR3 reads TGTGCCTGGAGTGTCCTGCCCCGGGCAGGCGGGGGACAGCCCCAGCATTTT.

The CDR3 DNA reads as TGTGCCAGTAGTGACGGGACAGGCCTCTATGGCTACACCTTC. This codes for CASSDGTGLYGYTF. The genes are TRBV19 and TRBJ1-2; 8 bases line up with TRBD1. V lost 5 bases to trimming and J lost 4 bases; unmatched junction nucleotides: 6. The CDR3 loop spans 14 amino acids. Germline V gives CDR1 LNHDA, CDR2 SQIVND (reference sequence).